The present entry profiles one TCR beta chain with its context. No antigen is known for it. The ends lost 3 bases at V and 6 bases at J; junction bases unmatched: 9. Germline V lookup: CDR1 ENHRY, CDR2 SYGVKD. The CDR3 runs to 17 residues. These data are taken from a study of T cell responses to AZD1222 COVID-19 vaccine. Generated by immunoSEQ multiplex PCR, the TCRdb table keeps only in-frame clones and is missing some. The table has 150,000 to 200,000 clones, approximately 90% seen once. General observations from the study: Baseline antibody screening turned up just six seropositive AZD1222 recipients. No day 14 peak samples; only post-peak repertoires were characterized. Compared with day 0, the breadth and depth of the Spike-specific TCR repertoire rose significantly after two doses of AZD1222. Reportedly, nearly half of unique spike TCRs recognized epitopes outside B.1.351/B.1.1.7 mutations.

This sample comprised peripheral blood, obtained 28 days after the second AZD1222 dose. The rearrangement uses TRBV10-3 and TRBJ2-2; 11 bases map to TRBD1. This clonotype was obtained from an adult who received the AZD1222 COVID-19 vaccine. CDR3 protein: CAISEVLDRGLSGELFF. The CDR3, as DNA: TGTGCCATCAGTGAAGTATTGGACAGGGGGCTTTCCGGGGAGCTGTTTTTT.